This TCR beta chain is from a study of T cell responses to AZD1222 COVID-19 vaccine. As for the study in general: Both about-4-week and about-12-week second-dose recipients were combined.

The study, taken as a whole, reports: Most donors were white British and more were female, and clonal diversity was possibly underestimated. Along spike, vaccine-associated CD4 TCRs were found throughout, with dominance at 160-218 and 743-854. Just a handful of AZD1222 recipients tested seropositive at baseline.

This CDR3 comprises 16 residues. Germline V gives CDR1 SGHRS, CDR2 YFSETQ. Trimming took off 4 bases at V and 0 bases at J, with 17 bases between the two ends. Worth noting for this clone: What it recognizes is unknown.

The method was immunoSEQ multiplex PCR; TCRdb's version includes in-frame clones alone and lacks a portion of them. Of 130,000 or so clones listed, more than 85% are singletons. This receptor was taken from an adult in good health. The input for sequencing was peripheral blood, taken on day 0 of AZD1222 vaccination. This chain uses TRBV5-1 with TRBJ2-7; D is unresolved. For the CDR3, the DNA is TGCGCCAGCAGCGTTGGGTCCGGACGGAACTCCTACGAGCAGTACTTC. It translates to CASSVGSGRNSYEQYF.